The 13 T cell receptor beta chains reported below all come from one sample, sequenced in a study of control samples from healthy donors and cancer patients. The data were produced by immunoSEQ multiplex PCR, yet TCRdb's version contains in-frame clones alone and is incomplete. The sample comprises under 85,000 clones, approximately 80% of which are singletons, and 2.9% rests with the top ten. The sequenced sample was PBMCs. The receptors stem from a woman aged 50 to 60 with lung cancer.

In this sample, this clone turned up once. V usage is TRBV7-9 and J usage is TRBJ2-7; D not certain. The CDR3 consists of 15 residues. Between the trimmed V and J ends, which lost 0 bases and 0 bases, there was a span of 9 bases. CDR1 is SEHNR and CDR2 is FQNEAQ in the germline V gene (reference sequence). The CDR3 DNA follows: TGTGCCAGCAGCTTAGCGACTCCCCTCTCCTACGAGCAGTACTTC. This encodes CASSLATPLSYEQYF.

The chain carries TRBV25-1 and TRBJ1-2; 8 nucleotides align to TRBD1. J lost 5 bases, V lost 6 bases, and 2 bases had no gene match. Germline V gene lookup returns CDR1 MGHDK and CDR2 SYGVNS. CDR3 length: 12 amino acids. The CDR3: CASRGQEYGYTF. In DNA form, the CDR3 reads TGTGCCAGCAGGGGACAGGAGTATGGCTACACCTTC.

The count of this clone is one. The CDR3 loop is CAWSERVGTAEEQPQHF. The CDR3 DNA is TGTGCCTGGAGTGAAAGAGTCGGGACAGCGGAAGAGCAGCCCCAGCATTTT. The chain employs TRBV30 and TRBJ1-5, with TRBD1 matching over 7 bases. The V gene's germline CDR1 is GTSNPN and CDR2 SVGIG (reference sequence). After removal of 1 base from V and 7 bases from J, the junction contained 16 bases not matched to a gene. CDR3 length equals 17 residues.

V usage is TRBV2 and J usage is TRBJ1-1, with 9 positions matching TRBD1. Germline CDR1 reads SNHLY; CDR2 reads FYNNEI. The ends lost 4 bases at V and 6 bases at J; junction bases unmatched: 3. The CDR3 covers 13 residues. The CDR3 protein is CASSGDREAEAFF. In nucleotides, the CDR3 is TGTGCCAGCAGTGGGGACAGGGAAGCTGAAGCTTTCTTT.

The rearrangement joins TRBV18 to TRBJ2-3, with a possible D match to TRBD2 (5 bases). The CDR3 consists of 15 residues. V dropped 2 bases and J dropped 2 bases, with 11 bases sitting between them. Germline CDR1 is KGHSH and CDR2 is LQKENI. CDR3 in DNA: TGTGCCAGCTCACCAGAGAGGGTAGACACAGATACGCAGTATTTT. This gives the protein CASSPERVDTDTQYF. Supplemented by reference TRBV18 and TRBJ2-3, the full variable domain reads NAGVMQNPRHLVRRRGQEARLRCSPMKGHSHVYWYRQLPEEGLKFMVYLQKENIIDESGMPKERFSAEFPKEGPSILRIQQVVRGDSAAYFCASSPERVDTDTQYFGPGTRLTVL.

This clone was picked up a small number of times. CDR3 residues: CASSLGQNYEQYF. CDR3 coding DNA: TGTGCCAGCAGCCTGGGACAGAACTACGAGCAGTACTTC. The chain recombines TRBV7-2 with TRBJ2-7; 7 bases fit TRBD1. V gave up 5 bases and J gave up 3 bases; unmatched junction bases: 4. Germline CDR1 is SGHTA and CDR2 is FQGNSA. The CDR3 length is 13 residues.

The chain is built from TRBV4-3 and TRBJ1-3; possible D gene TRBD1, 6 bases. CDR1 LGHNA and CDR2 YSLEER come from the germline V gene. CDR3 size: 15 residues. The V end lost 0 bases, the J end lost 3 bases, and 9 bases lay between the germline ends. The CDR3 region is CASSQDHRDGNTIYF. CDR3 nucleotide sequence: TGCGCCAGCAGCCAAGATCACAGGGATGGAAACACCATATATTTT.

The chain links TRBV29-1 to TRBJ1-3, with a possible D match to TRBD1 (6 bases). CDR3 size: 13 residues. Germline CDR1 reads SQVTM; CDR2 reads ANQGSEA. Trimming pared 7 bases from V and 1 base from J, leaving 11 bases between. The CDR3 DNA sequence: TGCAGCGCTGCGGGGGCTTCTGGAAACACCATATATTTT. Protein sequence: CSAAGASGNTIYF.

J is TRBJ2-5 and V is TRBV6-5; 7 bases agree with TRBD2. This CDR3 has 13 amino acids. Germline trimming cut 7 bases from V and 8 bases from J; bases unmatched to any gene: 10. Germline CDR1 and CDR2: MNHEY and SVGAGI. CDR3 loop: CASTLRWEGTQYF. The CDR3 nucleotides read TGTGCCAGCACCTTAAGGTGGGAGGGAACCCAGTACTTC.

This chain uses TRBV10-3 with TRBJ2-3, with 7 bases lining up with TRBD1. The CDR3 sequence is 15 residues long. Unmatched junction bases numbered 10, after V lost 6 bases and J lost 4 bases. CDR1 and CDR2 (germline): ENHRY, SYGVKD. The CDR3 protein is CAISPGQIISDTQYF. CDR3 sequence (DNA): TGTGCCATCAGCCCGGGACAGATAATTTCAGATACGCAGTATTTT.

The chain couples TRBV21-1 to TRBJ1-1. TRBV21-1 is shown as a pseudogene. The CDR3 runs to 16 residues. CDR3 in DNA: TGTGCCAGCAGTATGAGCAAAGTCACGGGGAACACTGAAGCTTTCTTT. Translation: CASSMSKVTGNTEAFF.

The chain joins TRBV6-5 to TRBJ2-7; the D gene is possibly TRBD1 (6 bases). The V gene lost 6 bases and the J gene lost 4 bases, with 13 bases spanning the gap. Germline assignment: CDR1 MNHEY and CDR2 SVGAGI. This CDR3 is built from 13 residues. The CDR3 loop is CASRKQQGYEQYF. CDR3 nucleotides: TGTGCCAGCAGGAAACAACAGGGTTACGAGCAGTACTTC.

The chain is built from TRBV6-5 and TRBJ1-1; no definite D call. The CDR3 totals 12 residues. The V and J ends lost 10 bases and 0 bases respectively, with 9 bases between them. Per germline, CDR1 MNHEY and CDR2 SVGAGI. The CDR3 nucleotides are TGTGCCATAGACATCCTGAACACTGAAGCTTTCTTT. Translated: CAIDILNTEAFF.